This T cell receptor (beta chain) originates from a study of radiotherapy plus CTLA-4 blockade in lung cancer. Study summary: Of the patients, roughly 20% showed objective responses and about 29% attained disease control. The study, taken as a whole, reports: Early clone dynamics of blood T cells, plus interferon-beta, reportedly predicted response best. Subsequent to radiotherapy plus ipilimumab, tumor-derived TCR clones underwent expansion in blood.

Focal radiation was given together with CTLA-4 blockade (ipilimumab) to patients with chemo-refractory metastatic non-small-cell lung cancer. Some clones are missing from TCRdb's copy, which holds only in-frame ones; the method was immunoSEQ multiplex PCR. Of 50,000 or so clones listed, 70% to 85% are singletons. The V gene's germline CDR1 is SGHNT and CDR2 YYREEE (reference sequence). This CDR3 is built from 16 residues. Trimming removed 4 bases at V and 4 bases at J, with 15 bases between. On this clone itself: No antigen is known for it.

The sample here was peripheral blood, taken from a patient treated with radiotherapy plus ipilimumab. This chain links TRBV5-4 with TRBJ1-6, with TRBD1 as a possible D gene (5 bases). The clonotype was recovered from a human donor with non-small cell lung cancer who had a partial response to radiotherapy plus ipilimumab. The CDR3 reads CASSLGQSLYNSPLHF. The CDR3 bases are TGTGCCAGCAGCCTCGGACAATCATTATATAATTCACCCCTCCACTTT.